This record looks at one T cell receptor beta chain sequence and its context. Its antigen is unidentified. The data stem from a study of blood T cells in healthy people across ages. Study-wide points: Per-million-T-cell TCR beta diversity fell roughly linearly with age. Unsorted PBMCs ruled out conclusive naive versus antigen-experienced comparison.

Using a J-beta primer mix together with a sample-barcoded 5' primer, a second PCR was run for about 6 to 12 cycles. A minimum of 2.5 million CDR3-containing paired-end reads was obtained for each sample. TCRdb redid the calling of the 5' RACE reads with MiXCR, one entry per CDR3 protein. Of around 1,500,000 distinct CDR3 sequences in the sample, 28% were seen once. The CDR3 extends over 16 amino acids. The V gene end was trimmed by 3 bases and the J gene end by 4 bases; junction bases not matched to a gene: 11. Per germline, CDR1 DFQATT and CDR2 SNEGSKA (reference sequence). The gene calls are TRBV20-1 and TRBJ2-3; 9 nucleotides match TRBD2. The TCR sequence derives from a woman in her thirties in good health. The specimen sequenced was blood. The CDR3 sequence is CSARGLAGLGADTQYF. CDR3 coding DNA: TGCAGTGCTAGGGGTCTAGCGGGATTGGGGGCAGATACGCAGTATTTT.